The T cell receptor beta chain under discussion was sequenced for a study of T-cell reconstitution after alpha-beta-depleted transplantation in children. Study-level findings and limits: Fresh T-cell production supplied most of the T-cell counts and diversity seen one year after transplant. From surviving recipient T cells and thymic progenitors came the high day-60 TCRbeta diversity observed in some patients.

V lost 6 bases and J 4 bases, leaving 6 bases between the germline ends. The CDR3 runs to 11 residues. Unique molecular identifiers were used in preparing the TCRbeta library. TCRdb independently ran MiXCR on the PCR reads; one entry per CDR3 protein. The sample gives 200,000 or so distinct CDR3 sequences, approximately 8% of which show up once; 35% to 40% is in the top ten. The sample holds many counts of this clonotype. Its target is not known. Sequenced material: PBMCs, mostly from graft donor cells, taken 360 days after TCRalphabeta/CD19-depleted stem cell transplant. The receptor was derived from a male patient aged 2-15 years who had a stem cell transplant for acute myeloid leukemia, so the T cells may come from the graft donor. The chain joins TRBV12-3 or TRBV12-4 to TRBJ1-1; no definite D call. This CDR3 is CASRLSTEAFF. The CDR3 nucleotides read TGTGCCAGCAGATTGAGCACTGAAGCTTTCTTT.